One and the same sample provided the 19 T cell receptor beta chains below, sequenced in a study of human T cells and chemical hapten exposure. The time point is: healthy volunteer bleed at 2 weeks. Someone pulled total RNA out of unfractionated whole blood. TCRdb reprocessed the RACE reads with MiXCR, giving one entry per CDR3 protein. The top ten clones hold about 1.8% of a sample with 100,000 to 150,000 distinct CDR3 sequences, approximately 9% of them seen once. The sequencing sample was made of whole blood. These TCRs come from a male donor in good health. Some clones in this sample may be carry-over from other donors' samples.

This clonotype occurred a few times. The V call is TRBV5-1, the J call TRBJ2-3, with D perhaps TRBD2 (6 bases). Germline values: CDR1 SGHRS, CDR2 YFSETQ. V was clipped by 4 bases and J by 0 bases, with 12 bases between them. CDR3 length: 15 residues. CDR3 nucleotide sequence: TGCGCCAGCAGCGCCGACGGGACTAGCACAGATACGCAGTATTTT. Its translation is CASSADGTSTDTQYF.

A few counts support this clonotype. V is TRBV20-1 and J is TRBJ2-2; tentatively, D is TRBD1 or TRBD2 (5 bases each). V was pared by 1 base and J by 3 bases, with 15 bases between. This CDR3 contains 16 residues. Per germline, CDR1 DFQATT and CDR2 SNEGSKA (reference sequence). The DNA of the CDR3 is TGCAGTGCTAGAGTGGCAGGGACCCACTACACCGGGGAGCTGTTTTTT. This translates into CSARVAGTHYTGELFF.

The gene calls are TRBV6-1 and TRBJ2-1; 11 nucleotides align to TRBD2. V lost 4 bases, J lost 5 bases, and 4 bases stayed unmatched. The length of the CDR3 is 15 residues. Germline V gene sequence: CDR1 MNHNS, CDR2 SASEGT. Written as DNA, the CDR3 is TGTGCCAGCAGTGCCGGACTAGCGGGCAACAATGAGCAGTTCTTC. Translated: CASSAGLAGNNEQFF.

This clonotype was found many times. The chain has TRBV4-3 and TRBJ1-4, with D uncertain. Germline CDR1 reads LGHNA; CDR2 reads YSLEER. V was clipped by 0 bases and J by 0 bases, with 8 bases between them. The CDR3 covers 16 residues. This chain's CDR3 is CASSQDLAATNEKLFF. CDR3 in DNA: TGCGCCAGCAGCCAAGATCTGGCGGCAACTAATGAAAAACTGTTTTTT.

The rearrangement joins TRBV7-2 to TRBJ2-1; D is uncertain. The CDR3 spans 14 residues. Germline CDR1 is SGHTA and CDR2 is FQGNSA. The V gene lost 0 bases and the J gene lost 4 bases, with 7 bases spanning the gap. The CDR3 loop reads CASSLARQYNEQFF. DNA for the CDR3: TGTGCCAGCAGCTTAGCGCGGCAATACAATGAGCAGTTCTTC.

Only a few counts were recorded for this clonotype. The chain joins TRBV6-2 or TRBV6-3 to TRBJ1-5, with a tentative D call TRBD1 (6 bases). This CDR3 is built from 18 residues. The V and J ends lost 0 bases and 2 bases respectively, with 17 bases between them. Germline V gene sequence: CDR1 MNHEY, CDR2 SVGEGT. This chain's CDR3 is CASSYSRADGGRNQPQHF. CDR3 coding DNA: TGTGCCAGCAGTTACTCGAGGGCGGACGGGGGGCGCAATCAGCCCCAGCATTTT.

CDR3 DNA: TGTGCCAGCAGCCGACCGGGGGGGGAGCAGTACTTC. It codes for CASSRPGGEQYF. The chain joins TRBV12-3 or TRBV12-4 to TRBJ2-7; 8 bases map to TRBD2. The V and J ends lost 6 bases and 7 bases, in that order; junction bases with no gene match: 5. The CDR3 totals 12 residues.

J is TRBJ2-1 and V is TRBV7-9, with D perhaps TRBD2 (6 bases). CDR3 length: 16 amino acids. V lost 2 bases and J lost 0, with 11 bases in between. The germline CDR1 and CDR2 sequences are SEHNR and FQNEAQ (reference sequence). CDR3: CASSLRVGSSYNEQFF. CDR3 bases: TGTGCCAGCAGCTTAAGGGTCGGGAGCTCCTACAATGAGCAGTTCTTC.

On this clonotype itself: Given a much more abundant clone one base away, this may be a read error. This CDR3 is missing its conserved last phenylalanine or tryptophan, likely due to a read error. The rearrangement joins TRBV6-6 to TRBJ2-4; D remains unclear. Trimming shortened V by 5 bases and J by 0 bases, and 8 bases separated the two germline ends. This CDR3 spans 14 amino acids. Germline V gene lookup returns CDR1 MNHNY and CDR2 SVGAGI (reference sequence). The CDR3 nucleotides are TGTGCCAGCAGTAGCGATCTAGCCAAAAACATTCAGTACTTA. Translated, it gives CASSSDLAKNIQYL.

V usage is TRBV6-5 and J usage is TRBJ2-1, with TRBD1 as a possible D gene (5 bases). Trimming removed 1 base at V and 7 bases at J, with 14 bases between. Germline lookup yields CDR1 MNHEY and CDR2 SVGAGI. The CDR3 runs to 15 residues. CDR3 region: CASSYFVGRENEQFF. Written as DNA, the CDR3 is TGTGCCAGCAGTTACTTTGTGGGCAGGGAAAATGAGCAGTTCTTC.

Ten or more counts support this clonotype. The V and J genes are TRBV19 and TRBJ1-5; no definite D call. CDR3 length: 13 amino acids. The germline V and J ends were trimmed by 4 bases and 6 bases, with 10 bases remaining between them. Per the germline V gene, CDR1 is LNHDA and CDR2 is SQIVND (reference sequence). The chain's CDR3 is CASSKILIQPQHF. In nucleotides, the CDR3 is TGTGCCAGTAGTAAAATTCTGATTCAGCCCCAGCATTTT.

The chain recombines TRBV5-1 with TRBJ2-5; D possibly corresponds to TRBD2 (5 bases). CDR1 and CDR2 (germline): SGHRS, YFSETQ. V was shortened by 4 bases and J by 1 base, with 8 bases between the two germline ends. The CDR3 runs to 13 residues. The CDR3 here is CASSAGIQETQYF. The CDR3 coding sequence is TGCGCCAGCAGCGCCGGGATCCAAGAGACCCAGTACTTC.

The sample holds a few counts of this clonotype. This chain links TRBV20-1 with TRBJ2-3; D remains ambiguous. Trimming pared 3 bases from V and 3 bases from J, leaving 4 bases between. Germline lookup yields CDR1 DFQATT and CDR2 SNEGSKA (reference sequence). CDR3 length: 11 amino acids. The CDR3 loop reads CSASQTDTQYF. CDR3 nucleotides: TGCAGTGCTAGTCAGACAGATACGCAGTATTTT.

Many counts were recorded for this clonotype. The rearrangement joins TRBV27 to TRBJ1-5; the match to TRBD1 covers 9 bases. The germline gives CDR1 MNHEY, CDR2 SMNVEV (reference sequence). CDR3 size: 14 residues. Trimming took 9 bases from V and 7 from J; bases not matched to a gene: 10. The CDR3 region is CASWTGANGQPQHF. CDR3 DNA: TGTGCCAGTTGGACAGGGGCGAATGGGCAGCCCCAGCATTTT.

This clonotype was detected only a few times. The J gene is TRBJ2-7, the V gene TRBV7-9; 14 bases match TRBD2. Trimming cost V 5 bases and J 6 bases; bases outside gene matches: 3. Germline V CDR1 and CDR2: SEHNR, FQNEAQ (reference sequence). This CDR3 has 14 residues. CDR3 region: CASSPGLAGVEQYF. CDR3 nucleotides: TGTGCCAGCAGCCCGGGACTAGCGGGAGTCGAGCAGTACTTC.

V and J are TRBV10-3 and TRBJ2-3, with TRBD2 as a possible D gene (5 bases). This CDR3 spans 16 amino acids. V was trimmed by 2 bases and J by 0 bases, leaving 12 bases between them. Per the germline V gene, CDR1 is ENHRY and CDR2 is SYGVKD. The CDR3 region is CAISERAGGSTDTQYF. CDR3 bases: TGTGCCATCAGTGAGAGGGCGGGCGGGAGCACAGATACGCAGTATTTT.

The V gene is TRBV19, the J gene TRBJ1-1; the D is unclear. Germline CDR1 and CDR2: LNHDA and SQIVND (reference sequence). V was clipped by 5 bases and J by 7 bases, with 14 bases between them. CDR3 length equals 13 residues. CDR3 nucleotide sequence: TGTGCCAGTAGTTTCTTTGCCGCCGTTGAAGCTTTCTTT. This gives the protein CASSFFAAVEAFF.

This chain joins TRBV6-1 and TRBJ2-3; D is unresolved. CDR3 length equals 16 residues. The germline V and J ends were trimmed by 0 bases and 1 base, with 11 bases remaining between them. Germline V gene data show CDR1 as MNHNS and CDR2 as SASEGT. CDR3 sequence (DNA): TGTGCCAGCAGTGAAGCGCTGGGCCTGGGCACAGATACGCAGTATTTT. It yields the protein CASSEALGLGTDTQYF.

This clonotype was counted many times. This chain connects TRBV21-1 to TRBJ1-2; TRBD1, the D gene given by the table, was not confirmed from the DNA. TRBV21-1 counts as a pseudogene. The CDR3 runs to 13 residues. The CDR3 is CASSKGRGGGYTF. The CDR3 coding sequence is TGTGCCAGCAGCAAGGGCAGGGGGGGCGGCTACACCTTC.